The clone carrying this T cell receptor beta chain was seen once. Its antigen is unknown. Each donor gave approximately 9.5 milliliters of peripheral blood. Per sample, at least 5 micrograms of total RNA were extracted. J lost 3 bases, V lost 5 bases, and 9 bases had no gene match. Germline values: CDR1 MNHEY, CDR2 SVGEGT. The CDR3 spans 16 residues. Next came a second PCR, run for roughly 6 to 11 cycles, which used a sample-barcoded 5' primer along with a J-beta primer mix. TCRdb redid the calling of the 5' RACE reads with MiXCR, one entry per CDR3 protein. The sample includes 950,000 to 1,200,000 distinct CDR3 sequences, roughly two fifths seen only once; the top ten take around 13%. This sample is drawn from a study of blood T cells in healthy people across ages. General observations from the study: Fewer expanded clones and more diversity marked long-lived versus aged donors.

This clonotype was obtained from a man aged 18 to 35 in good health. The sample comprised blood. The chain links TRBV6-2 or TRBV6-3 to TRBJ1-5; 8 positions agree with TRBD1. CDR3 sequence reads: CASSPLETGDNQPQHF. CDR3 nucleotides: TGTGCCAGCAGTCCCCTCGAGACAGGGGACAATCAGCCCCAGCATTTT.